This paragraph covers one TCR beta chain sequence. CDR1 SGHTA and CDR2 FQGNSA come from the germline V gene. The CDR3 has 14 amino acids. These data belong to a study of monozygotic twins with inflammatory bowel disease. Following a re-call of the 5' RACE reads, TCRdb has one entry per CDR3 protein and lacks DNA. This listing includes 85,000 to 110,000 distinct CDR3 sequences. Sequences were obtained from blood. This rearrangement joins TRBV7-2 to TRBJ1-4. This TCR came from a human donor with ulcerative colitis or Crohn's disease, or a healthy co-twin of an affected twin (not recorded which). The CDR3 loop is CASSLGSANEKLFF.